Shown below are 31 T cell receptor beta chains from a single sample sequenced in a study of cytomegalovirus exposure and HLA in healthy donors (dated by TCRdb to about 2017). Library preparation was by the immunoSEQ multiplex PCR assay. TCRdb provides this immuneACCESS table in a form limited to in-frame rearrangements. Some clones are lacking; in checked studies, under half of them reflect an unresolved V gene, and why the rest are absent is not known. The sample contains under 300,000 clones, approximately 86% of them found a single time. The ten top clones hold more than 0.8% of the sample. The sequenced sample was PBMCs. The receptors originated from a woman younger than 35 in good health and CMV-seronegative.

The rearrangement links TRBV4-1 to TRBJ2-7, with 8 bases identical to TRBD1. Germline V gene lookup returns CDR1 MGHRA and CDR2 YSYEKL. The CDR3 is made up of 16 amino acids. V lost 1 base to trimming and J lost 6 bases; unmatched junction nucleotides: 11. The CDR3 DNA follows: TGCGCCAGCAGCCAAGTCCCACGGACAGGGAGGAGCGAGCAGTACTTC. This translates into CASSQVPRTGRSEQYF.

This chain connects TRBV7-2 to TRBJ2-7; D unclear. Germline CDR1 SGHTA, CDR2 FQGNSA. This CDR3 has 13 residues. Trimming stripped 5 bases from V and 3 bases from J, with 11 bases between. This CDR3 reads CASSLRTHYEQYF. The CDR3 coding sequence is TGTGCCAGCAGCCTAAGAACTCACTACGAGCAGTACTTC. The whole variable domain, filled in from reference TRBV7-2 and TRBJ2-7, reads GAGVSQSPSNKVTEKGKDVELRCDPISGHTALYWYRQSLGQGLEFLIYFQGNSAPDKSGLPSDRFSAERTGGSVSTLTIQRTQQEDSAVYLCASSLRTHYEQYFGPGTRLTVT.

The V and J genes are TRBV5-6 and TRBJ2-7, with TRBD1 as a possible D gene (6 bases). The CDR3 sequence is 14 residues long. Germline V lookup: CDR1 SGHDT, CDR2 YYEEEE. V dropped 2 bases and J dropped 3 bases, with 12 bases sitting between them. CDR3 in DNA: TGTGCCAGCAGCTTTAGGGCCAGGGGCTACGAGCAGTACTTC. Protein product: CASSFRARGYEQYF.

This rearrangement joins TRBV28 to TRBJ1-5; 7 positions agree with TRBD1. With V trimmed by 3 bases and J by 1 base, 9 bases remained unmatched. Per germline, CDR1 MDHEN and CDR2 SYDVKM. The CDR3 has 17 residues. CDR3 nucleotide sequence: TGTGCCAGCAGTTTTTCAAAGGGGGCTCTGAGCAATCAGCCCCAGCATTTT. Translating it yields CASSFSKGALSNQPQHF.

The J gene is TRBJ2-1, the V gene TRBV4-1; no reliable D call. Deletions cut 1 base from V and 6 bases from J, with 10 bases between. The CDR3 spans 14 residues. Germline V gene data show CDR1 as MGHRA and CDR2 as YSYEKL. In DNA, the CDR3 is TGCGCCAGCAGCCAAGCCAGAAGTTCCAATGAGCAGTTCTTC. This encodes CASSQARSSNEQFF.

This clone was counted between two and nine times. The gene calls are TRBV11-2 and TRBJ1-2; 9 bases line up with TRBD1. This CDR3 has 15 residues. V shed 6 bases, J shed 8 bases, and the junction held 13 bases outside the gene matches. Germline CDR1 SGHAT, CDR2 FQNNGV. CDR3 sequence: CASRPTAGQGFGYTF. The CDR3 DNA reads as TGTGCCAGCAGGCCCACAGCGGGACAGGGATTCGGCTACACCTTC. The variable domain in full, completed from reference TRBV11-2 and TRBJ1-2, reads EAGVAQSPRYKIIEKRQSVAFWCNPISGHATLYWYQQILGQGPKLLIQFQNNGVVDDSQLPKDRFSAERLKGVDSTLKIQPAKLEDSAVYLCASRPTAGQGFGYTFGSGTRLTVV.

The chain has TRBV6-1 and TRBJ2-7, with 11 bases that match TRBD1. The CDR3 runs 14 residues. Looked up from germline, CDR1 is MNHNS and CDR2 is SASEGT. V gave up 3 bases and J gave up 3 bases; unmatched junction bases: 1. Written as DNA, the CDR3 is TGTGCCAGCAGTGAGGACAGGGGGCGCTACGAGCAGTACTTC. Its translation: CASSEDRGRYEQYF.

The count of this clone is one. Relative to the germline gene, one junction end is altered; a read error may explain this. The V gene is TRBV11-3, the J gene TRBJ1-1; TRBD1 might be the D (6 bases). CDR3 size: 13 residues. In germline, CDR1 is SGHNT, CDR2 YENEEA. The CDR3: CASSLEGGTEAFF. The CDR3 DNA reads as TGTGCCAGCAGCCTAGAGGGGGGCACTGAAGCTTTCTTT. Full variable domain (outside the CDR3, taken from reference TRBV11-3 and TRBJ1-1): EAGVVQSPRYKIIEKKQPVAFWCNPISGHNTLYWYLQNLGQGPELLIRYENEEAVDDSQLPKDRFSAERLKGVDSTLKIQPAELGDSAVYLCASSLEGGTEAFFGQGTRLTVV.

The rearrangement links TRBV9 to TRBJ2-4; a weak D match, TRBD2 (5 bases). Trimming pared 4 bases from V and 0 bases from J, leaving 23 bases between. There are 19 residues in the CDR3. Germline V gives CDR1 SGDLS, CDR2 YYNGEE. CDR3 region: CASSPGSLREILAKNIQYF. CDR3 DNA sequence: TGTGCCAGCAGCCCCGGGTCTCTCCGGGAAATTCTAGCCAAAAACATTCAGTACTTC.

The V call is TRBV30, the J call TRBJ1-1; perhaps TRBD1 as D (6 bases). CDR1 is GTSNPN and CDR2 is SVGIG in the germline V gene (reference sequence). The CDR3 loop spans 15 amino acids. The germline V and J ends were trimmed by 2 bases and 7 bases, with 20 bases remaining between them. The DNA for the CDR3 is TGTGCCTGGAGTACCGGGACCAGGGGTCTAATTGAAGCTTTCTTT. It specifies CAWSTGTRGLIEAFF.

This clone was detected once. J is TRBJ1-5 and V is TRBV28; D is unresolved. The CDR3 loop spans 15 amino acids. Germline CDR1 MDHEN, CDR2 SYDVKM. Trimming took 4 bases from V and 4 from J, leaving 14 bases between them. Here the CDR3 DNA reads TGTGCCAGCAGTTCGACACCCCGTTCGAATCAGCCCCAGCATTTT. Translated: CASSSTPRSNQPQHF.

J is TRBJ2-1 and V is TRBV2, with TRBD2 matching 7 bases. Germline V CDR1 and CDR2: SNHLY, FYNNEI. J lost 5 bases, V lost 0 bases, and 4 bases had no gene match. The CDR3 covers 15 residues. CDR3 DNA sequence: TGTGCCAGCAGTGAAGCCCCCCTAGCGGACAATGAGCAGTTCTTC. Translation gives CASSEAPLADNEQFF.

V and J are TRBV30 and TRBJ2-1, with D possibly being TRBD2 (6 bases). CDR3 size: 14 residues. Germline V gives CDR1 GTSNPN, CDR2 SVGIG (reference sequence). The V end was cut by 4 bases, the J end by 2 bases, with 12 bases between. The CDR3 region is CAWNAGGAYNEQFF. Here the CDR3 DNA reads TGTGCCTGGAACGCCGGGGGAGCCTACAATGAGCAGTTCTTC.

The chain carries TRBV11-2 and TRBJ2-3; no clear D gene. The germline V gene encodes CDR1 SGHAT and CDR2 FQNNGV. V was trimmed by 3 bases and J by 2 bases, leaving 21 bases between them. This CDR3 spans 18 amino acids. The CDR3 protein is CASSFPRSKSESTDTQYF. The CDR3, as DNA: TGTGCCAGCAGCTTTCCCCGTTCCAAAAGTGAGTCCACAGATACGCAGTATTTT.

This chain links TRBV28 with TRBJ2-1, with 9 bases matching TRBD1. This CDR3 has 15 amino acids. With V trimmed by 6 bases and J by 3 bases, 6 bases remained unmatched. Germline V gives CDR1 MDHEN, CDR2 SYDVKM. CDR3 sequence reads: CASRSTGGGYNEQFF. As DNA, the CDR3 is TGTGCCAGCAGGTCAACAGGGGGCGGCTACAATGAGCAGTTCTTC.

The V gene is TRBV18, the J gene TRBJ2-3, with 12 positions matching TRBD1. CDR3 length: 18 amino acids. Losses at the gene ends were 3 bases for V and 0 bases for J; bases not matched to a gene: 7. Germline CDR1 reads KGHSH; CDR2 reads LQKENI. CDR3 nucleotide sequence: TGTGCCAGCTCACCGGGGACAGGGGGCGAGACTAGCACAGATACGCAGTATTTT. Its protein is CASSPGTGGETSTDTQYF.

The V call is TRBV2, the J call TRBJ2-7; weak D call: TRBD1 (5 bases). Deletions cut 6 bases from V and 3 bases from J, with 15 bases between. The CDR3 spans 14 residues. CDR1 and CDR2 (germline): SNHLY, FYNNEI. The CDR3 reads CASRQGIKDYEQYF. CDR3 sequence (DNA): TGTGCCAGCAGGCAGGGAATCAAAGACTACGAGCAGTACTTC.

The rearrangement uses TRBV25-1 and TRBJ2-2, with 9 positions matching TRBD1. Germline V gives CDR1 MGHDK, CDR2 SYGVNS. Trimming took 2 bases from V and 3 from J; bases not matched to a gene: 4. CDR3 size: 16 residues. For the CDR3, the DNA is TGTGCCAGCAGTGAAATGAGGACAGGGGACACCGGGGAGCTGTTTTTT. As protein: CASSEMRTGDTGELFF.

J is TRBJ1-4 and V is TRBV18, with no clear D. Per the germline V gene, CDR1 is KGHSH and CDR2 is LQKENI. Trimming took off 6 bases at V and 3 bases at J, with 17 bases between the two ends. This CDR3 is built from 16 residues. The CDR3: CASSPGRVGANEKLFF. For the CDR3, the DNA is TGTGCCAGCTCCCCCGGGCGGGTAGGAGCTAATGAAAAACTGTTTTTT.

The genes are TRBV9 and TRBJ1-1; no clear D. Germline CDR1 is SGDLS and CDR2 is YYNGEE. The CDR3 sequence is 13 residues long. V was cut by 2 bases and J by 6 bases, with 11 bases left in between. The CDR3 spells CASSVGDSAEAFF. Written as DNA, the CDR3 is TGTGCCAGCAGCGTTGGAGATAGCGCTGAAGCTTTCTTT.

This clone was counted a few times. The rearrangement uses TRBV5-1 and TRBJ1-2; D perhaps matches TRBD1 (5 bases). CDR3 size: 15 residues. Germline values: CDR1 SGHRS, CDR2 YFSETQ. Trimming removed 4 bases at V and 6 bases at J, with 19 bases between. The CDR3 sequence is CASSPSPGVQHGYTF. For the CDR3, the DNA is TGCGCCAGCAGCCCCTCTCCGGGGGTTCAACATGGCTACACCTTC.

This rearrangement joins TRBV6-5 to TRBJ2-7; 8 nucleotides align to TRBD1. The CDR3 is 16 amino acids. V was pared by 0 bases and J by 1 base, with 5 bases of the junction left unmatched. From germline, CDR1 is MNHEY and CDR2 SVGAGI. This CDR3 is CASSYSVTGGSYEQYF. DNA of the CDR3: TGTGCCAGCAGTTACTCGGTCACAGGGGGTTCCTACGAGCAGTACTTC.

V gene TRBV7-3 combines with J gene TRBJ1-1; a possible D gene is TRBD1 (6 bases). In germline, CDR1 is SGHTA, CDR2 FQGTGA. This CDR3 is built from 15 residues. Trimming took 2 bases from V and 1 from J, leaving 11 bases between them. The CDR3 DNA sequence: TGTGCCAGCAGCTTATTAACAGGGAAGAACACTGAAGCTTTCTTT. It yields the protein CASSLLTGKNTEAFF.

The rearrangement uses TRBV28 and TRBJ1-2, with D maybe TRBD1 (6 bases). With 5 bases removed from V and 4 bases from J, the gap between germline ends came to 11 bases. The CDR3 has 13 amino acids. Germline V gives CDR1 MDHEN, CDR2 SYDVKM. The CDR3 DNA reads as TGTGCCAGCAGTCGGCAGGGGCTCTATGGCTACACCTTC. This translates into CASSRQGLYGYTF.

This clone was detected ten times or more. The rearrangement uses TRBV6-6 and TRBJ1-2, with D possibly being TRBD1 (6 bases). CDR1 is MNHNY, CDR2 SVGAGI, per germline (reference sequence). CDR3 length: 12 residues. Trimming stripped 6 bases from V and 4 bases from J, with 9 bases between. The DNA of the CDR3 is TGTGCCAGCAGCGGACAGCTCTATGGCTACACCTTC. Encoded protein: CASSGQLYGYTF.

V usage is TRBV5-1 and J usage is TRBJ2-7; 8 bases fit TRBD1. Germline CDR1 reads SGHRS; CDR2 reads YFSETQ. This CDR3 is built from 15 residues. The V and J ends lost 0 bases and 3 bases, in that order; junction bases with no gene match: 5. CDR3 protein: CASSLEGQVLYEQYF. The CDR3 DNA follows: TGCGCCAGCAGCTTGGAGGGACAGGTCCTCTACGAGCAGTACTTC.

V gene TRBV5-6 combines with J gene TRBJ2-7, with a tentative D call TRBD1 (6 bases). The CDR3 is 15 amino acids. In germline, CDR1 is SGHDT, CDR2 YYEEEE. With 4 bases removed from V and 2 bases from J, the gap between germline ends came to 16 bases. CDR3 region: CASSTRRGSPYEQYF. The CDR3 region has the DNA TGTGCCAGCAGCACGCGTAGGGGGTCCCCCTACGAGCAGTACTTC.

The genes are TRBV10-1 and TRBJ2-7; D perhaps matches TRBD2 (5 bases). The CDR3 has 13 amino acids. CDR1 and CDR2 (germline): WNHNN, SYGVQD (reference sequence). V lost 4 bases to trimming and J lost 9 bases, with 16 bases between them. Written as DNA, the CDR3 is TGCGCCAGCAGTGCTTTCGGTCCCGCGGGGCAGTACTTC. It encodes CASSAFGPAGQYF.

This sequence joins TRBV19 and TRBJ2-7; 7 nucleotides match TRBD1. The germline V gene encodes CDR1 LNHDA and CDR2 SQIVND (reference sequence). Unmatched junction bases numbered 14, after V lost 4 bases and J lost 5 bases. The CDR3 consists of 16 residues. Here the CDR3 reads CASSTRRQGLRDEQYF. CDR3 nucleotide sequence: TGTGCCAGTAGTACCCGACGACAGGGCCTGAGGGACGAGCAGTACTTC.

CDR3 nucleotide sequence: TGTGCCAGCTCCTTGAGGATGGACAGGCCCGTTCATTTT. It specifies CASSLRMDRPVHF. The chain employs TRBV18 and TRBJ1-5, with 7 nucleotides matching TRBD1. This CDR3 contains 13 residues. Trimming removed 6 bases from V and 16 bases from J; junction bases left unmatched: 15. Germline CDR1 KGHSH, CDR2 LQKENI. Full variable domain (outside the CDR3, taken from reference TRBV18 and TRBJ1-5): NAGVMQNPRHLVRRRGQEARLRCSPMKGHSHVYWYRQLPEEGLKFMVYLQKENIIDESGMPKERFSAEFPKEGPSILRIQQVVRGDSAAYFCASSLRMDRPVHFGDGTRLSIL.

This clone was recorded a few times. This CDR3 is also generated by other DNA sequences in the sample. The rearrangement joins TRBV27 to TRBJ1-1; D remains ambiguous. The CDR3 covers 15 residues. V was clipped by 0 bases and J by 2 bases, with 10 bases between them. CDR1 is MNHEY, CDR2 SMNVEV, per germline (reference sequence). The CDR3 DNA reads as TGTGCCAGCAGTTTATCACGGACGGGAAACACTGAAGCTTTCTTT. Its translation is CASSLSRTGNTEAFF.